This is a list of T cell receptor beta chains from one sample in a study of human T cells and chemical hapten exposure. From the RACE reads, TCRdb called clonotypes with MiXCR, one entry per CDR3 protein. Among about 82,000 distinct CDR3 sequences listed, 10% to 15% were seen once. The specimen comprised whole blood, sampled in connection with sensitization to the hapten diphenylcyclopropenone (DPC). The receptor source for this set is a woman between 50 and 59 years old with alopecia areata. Some clones in this sample may be carry-over from other donors' samples. Each CDR3 is given with its conserved first and last residue. The D gene is left open where the match is weak. Clone size is given as once, few, many, or a class for an expanded clone.

clone_size	v_call	d_call	j_call	cdr3_nt	cdr3_aa
few	TRBV9	-	TRBJ2-1	TGTGCCAGCAGCGTAGATGGGGCGAGCTACAATGAGCAGTTCTTC	CASSVDGASYNEQFF
many	TRBV29-1	TRBD1	TRBJ1-2	TGCAGCGCTGGGACAGATGAGACTGGCTACACCTTC	CSAGTDETGYTF
many	TRBV24-1	-	TRBJ2-7	TGTGCCACCAGTGACGATTACGCCCCGAGGCGTTACGAGCAGTACTTC	CATSDDYAPRRYEQYF
few	TRBV20-1	TRBD2	TRBJ2-7	TGCAGTGCCATACTAGCGGGGGCCTACGAGCAGTACTTC	CSAILAGAYEQYF
once	TRBV28	-	TRBJ2-6	TGTGCCAGCAGTTTGCGTGGGGCCAACGTCCTGACTTTC	CASSLRGANVLTF
many	TRBV6-5	TRBD2	TRBJ2-1	TGTGCCAGCAGTCTTGTGGGGACTACCTACAATGAGCAGTTCTTC	CASSLVGTTYNEQFF